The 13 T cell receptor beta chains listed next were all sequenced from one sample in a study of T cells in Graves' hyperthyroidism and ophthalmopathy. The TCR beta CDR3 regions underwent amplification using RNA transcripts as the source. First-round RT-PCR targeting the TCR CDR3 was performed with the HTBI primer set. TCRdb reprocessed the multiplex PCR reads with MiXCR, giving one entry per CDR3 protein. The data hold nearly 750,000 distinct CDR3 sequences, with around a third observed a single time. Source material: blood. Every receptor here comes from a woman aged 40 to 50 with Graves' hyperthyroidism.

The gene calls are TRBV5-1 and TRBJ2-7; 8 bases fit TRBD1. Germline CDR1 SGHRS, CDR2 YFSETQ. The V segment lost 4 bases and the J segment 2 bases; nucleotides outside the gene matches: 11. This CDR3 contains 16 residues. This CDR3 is CASSHFEGTGTYEQYF. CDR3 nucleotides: TGCGCCAGCAGCCACTTTGAGGGGACAGGAACCTACGAGCAGTACTTC.

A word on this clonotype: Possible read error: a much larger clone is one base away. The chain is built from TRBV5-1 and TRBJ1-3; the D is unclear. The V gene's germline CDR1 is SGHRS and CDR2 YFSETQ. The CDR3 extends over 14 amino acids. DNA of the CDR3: TGCGCCAGCAGCTTAAGTAGTCCTGGAAACACCATACATTTT. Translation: CASSLSSPGNTIHF. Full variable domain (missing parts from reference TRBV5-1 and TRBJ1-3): KAGVTQTPRYLIKTRGQQVTLSCSPISGHRSVSWYQQTPGQGLQFLFEYFSETQRNKGNFPGRFSGRQFSNSRSEMNVSTLELGDSALYLCASSLSSPGNTIHFGEGSWLTVV.

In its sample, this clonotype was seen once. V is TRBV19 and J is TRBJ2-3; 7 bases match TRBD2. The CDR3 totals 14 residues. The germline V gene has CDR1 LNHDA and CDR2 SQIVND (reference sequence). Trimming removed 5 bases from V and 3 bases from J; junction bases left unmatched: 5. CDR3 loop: CASSFQRGTDTQYF. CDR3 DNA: TGTGCCAGTAGTTTCCAGCGGGGTACAGATACGCAGTATTTT.

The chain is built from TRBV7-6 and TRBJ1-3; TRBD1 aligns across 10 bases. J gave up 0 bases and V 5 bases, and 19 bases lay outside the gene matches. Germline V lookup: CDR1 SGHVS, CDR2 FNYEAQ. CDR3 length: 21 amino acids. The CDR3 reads CASSQAPGQGVIYYSGNTIYF. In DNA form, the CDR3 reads TGTGCCAGCAGCCAAGCCCCCGGACAGGGGGTCATATATTACTCTGGAAACACCATATATTTT.

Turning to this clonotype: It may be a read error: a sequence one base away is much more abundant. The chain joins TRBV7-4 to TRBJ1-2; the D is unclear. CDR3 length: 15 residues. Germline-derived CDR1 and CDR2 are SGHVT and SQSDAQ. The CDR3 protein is CASSLGGEPGYSYTF. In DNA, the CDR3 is TGTGCCAGCAGTTTAGGCGGGGAGCCAGGCTATAGCTACACCTTC. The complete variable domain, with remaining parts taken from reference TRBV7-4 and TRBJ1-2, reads GAGVSQSPRYKVAKRGRDVALRCDSISGHVTLYWYRQTLGQGSEVLTYSQSDAQRDKSGRPSGRFSAERPERSVSTLKIQRTEQGDSAVYLCASSLGGEPGYSYTFGSGTRLTVV.

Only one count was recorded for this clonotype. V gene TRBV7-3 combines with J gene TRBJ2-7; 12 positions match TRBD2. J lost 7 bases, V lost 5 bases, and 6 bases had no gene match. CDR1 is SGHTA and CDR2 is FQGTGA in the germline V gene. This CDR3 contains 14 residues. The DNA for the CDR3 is TGTGCCAGCAGCCCACTAGCGGGAGGTCATGAGCAGTACTTC. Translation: CASSPLAGGHEQYF.

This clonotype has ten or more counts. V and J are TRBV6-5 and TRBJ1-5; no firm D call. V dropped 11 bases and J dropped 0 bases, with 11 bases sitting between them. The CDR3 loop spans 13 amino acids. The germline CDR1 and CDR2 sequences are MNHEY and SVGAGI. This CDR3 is CAVVRASNQPQHF. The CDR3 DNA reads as TGTGCCGTCGTGAGGGCTAGCAATCAGCCCCAGCATTTT.

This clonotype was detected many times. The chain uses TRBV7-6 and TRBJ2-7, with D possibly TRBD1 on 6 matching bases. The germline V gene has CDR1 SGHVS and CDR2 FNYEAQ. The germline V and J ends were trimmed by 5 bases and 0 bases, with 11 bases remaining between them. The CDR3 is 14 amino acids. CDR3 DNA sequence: TGTGCCAGCAGCGCAACAGGGACCTCCTACGAGCAGTACTTC. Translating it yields CASSATGTSYEQYF.

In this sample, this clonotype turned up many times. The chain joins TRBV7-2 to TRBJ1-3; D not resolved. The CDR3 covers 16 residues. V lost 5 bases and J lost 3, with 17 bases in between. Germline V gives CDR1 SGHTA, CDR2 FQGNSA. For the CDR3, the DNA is TGTGCCAGCAGCCGGTCCTGGGGAGGGAGTGGAAACACCATATATTTT. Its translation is CASSRSWGGSGNTIYF. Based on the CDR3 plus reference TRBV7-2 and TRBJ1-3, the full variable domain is GAGVSQSPSNKVTEKGKDVELRCDPISGHTALYWYRQSLGQGLEFLIYFQGNSAPDKSGLPSDRFSAERTGGSVSTLTIQRTQQEDSAVYLCASSRSWGGSGNTIYFGEGSWLTVV.

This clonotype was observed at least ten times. The CDR3 coding sequence is TGTGCCAGCAGTGAAGGGTTACAGTCCGGGGAGCAGTACTTC. Amino acid sequence: CASSEGLQSGEQYF. This rearrangement joins TRBV25-1 to TRBJ2-7; no firm D call. The CDR3 is made up of 14 amino acids. V lost 2 bases and J lost 7, with 15 bases in between. Germline CDR1 MGHDK, CDR2 SYGVNS.

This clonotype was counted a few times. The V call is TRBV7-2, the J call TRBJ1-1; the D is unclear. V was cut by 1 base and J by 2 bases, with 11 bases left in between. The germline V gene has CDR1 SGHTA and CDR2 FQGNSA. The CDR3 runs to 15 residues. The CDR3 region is CASSLDILGNTEAFF. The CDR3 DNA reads TGTGCCAGCAGCTTAGATATTTTGGGAAACACTGAAGCTTTCTTT. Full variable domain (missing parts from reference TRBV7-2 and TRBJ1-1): GAGVSQSPSNKVTEKGKDVELRCDPISGHTALYWYRQSLGQGLEFLIYFQGNSAPDKSGLPSDRFSAERTGGSVSTLTIQRTQQEDSAVYLCASSLDILGNTEAFFGQGTRLTVV.

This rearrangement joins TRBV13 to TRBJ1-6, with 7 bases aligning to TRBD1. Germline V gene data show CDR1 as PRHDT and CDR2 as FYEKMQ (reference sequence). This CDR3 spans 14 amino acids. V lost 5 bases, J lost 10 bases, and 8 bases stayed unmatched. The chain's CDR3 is CASSRDTRGSPLHF. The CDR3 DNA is TGTGCCAGCAGCCGGGACACCAGGGGGTCACCCCTCCACTTT.

CDR3 in DNA: TGTGCCACCAGCCCTGTGATGGCTGGGGCCAACGTCCTGACTTTC. Encoded protein: CATSPVMAGANVLTF. This chain joins TRBV15 and TRBJ2-6, with D unresolved. V was cut by 5 bases and J by 2 bases, with 10 bases left in between. From germline, CDR1 is LNHNV and CDR2 YYDKDF (reference sequence). The CDR3 consists of 15 residues.